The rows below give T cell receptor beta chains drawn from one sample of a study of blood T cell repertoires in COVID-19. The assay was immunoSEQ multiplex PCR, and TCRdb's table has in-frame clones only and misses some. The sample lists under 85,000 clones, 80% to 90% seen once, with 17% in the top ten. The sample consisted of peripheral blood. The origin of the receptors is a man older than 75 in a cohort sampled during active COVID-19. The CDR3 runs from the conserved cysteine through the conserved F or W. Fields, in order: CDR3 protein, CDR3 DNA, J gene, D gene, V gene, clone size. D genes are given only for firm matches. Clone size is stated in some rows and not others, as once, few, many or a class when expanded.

CDR3 protein: CASSYSQGRETQYF; CDR3 DNA: TGTGCCAGCAGTTACTCTCAGGGAAGAGAGACCCAGTACTTC; J gene: TRBJ2-5; D gene: NA; V gene: TRBV6-5; clone size: NA
CDR3 protein: CASSLASGVNTEAFF; CDR3 DNA: TGTGCCAGCAGCTTAGCGAGCGGTGTGAACACTGAAGCTTTCTTT; J gene: TRBJ1-1; D gene: NA; V gene: TRBV7-2; clone size: few
CDR3 protein: CASSFAGLETQYF; CDR3 DNA: TGTGCCAGCAGCTTTGCGGGGTTGGAGACCCAGTACTTC; J gene: TRBJ2-5; D gene: NA; V gene: TRBV5-4; clone size: NA
CDR3 protein: CASSGTGGTNQPQHF; CDR3 DNA: TGTGCCAGCTCGGGGACAGGGGGCACCAATCAGCCCCAGCATTTT; J gene: TRBJ1-5; D gene: TRBD1; V gene: TRBV6-6; clone size: NA
CDR3 protein: CASTLSGGSNQPQHF; CDR3 DNA: TGTGCCAGTACTCTTTCGGGGGGGAGCAATCAGCCCCAGCATTTT; J gene: TRBJ1-5; D gene: NA; V gene: TRBV19; clone size: once
CDR3 protein: CASSVTGDSNQPQHF; CDR3 DNA: TGTGCCAGCAGCGTCACAGGGGATAGCAATCAGCCCCAGCATTTT; J gene: TRBJ1-5; D gene: TRBD1; V gene: TRBV9; clone size: NA
CDR3 protein: CASSLGQGLNQPQHF; CDR3 DNA: TGTGCCAGCAGCTTGGGACAGGGCTTGAATCAGCCCCAGCATTTT; J gene: TRBJ1-5; D gene: TRBD1; V gene: TRBV7-8; clone size: NA
CDR3 protein: CASSGIRQGQETQYF; CDR3 DNA: TGTGCCAGTAGTGGTATAAGACAGGGTCAAGAGACCCAGTACTTC; J gene: TRBJ2-5; D gene: TRBD1; V gene: TRBV19; clone size: few
CDR3 protein: CASSETGENTEAFF; CDR3 DNA: TGTGCCAGCAGCGAGACAGGGGAGAACACTGAAGCTTTCTTT; J gene: TRBJ1-1; D gene: TRBD1; V gene: TRBV3-1/TRBV3-2; clone size: NA
CDR3 protein: CASSLAGGAYNEQFF; CDR3 DNA: TGTGCCAGCAGCCTAGCGGGGGGGGCCTACAATGAGCAGTTCTTC; J gene: TRBJ2-1; D gene: TRBD2; V gene: TRBV11-2; clone size: NA
CDR3 protein: CASQTTGGAYGYTF; CDR3 DNA: TGTGCCAGCCAGACGACAGGGGGCGCATATGGCTACACCTTC; J gene: TRBJ1-2; D gene: TRBD1; V gene: TRBV2; clone size: NA
CDR3 protein: CASSPLASGGTSNTGELFF; CDR3 DNA: TGTGCCAGCAGTCCTCTAGCTAGCGGGGGGACCTCAAACACCGGGGAGCTGTTTTTT; J gene: TRBJ2-2; D gene: TRBD2; V gene: TRBV27; clone size: NA
CDR3 protein: CASSAWPRASGYTF; CDR3 DNA: TGTGCCAGCAGCGCATGGCCCAGGGCCTCTGGCTACACCTTC; J gene: TRBJ1-2; D gene: NA; V gene: TRBV5-4; clone size: NA
CDR3 protein: CASSGGQGLNTEAFF; CDR3 DNA: TGCGCCAGCAGCGGAGGACAGGGCCTGAACACTGAAGCTTTCTTT; J gene: TRBJ1-1; D gene: TRBD1; V gene: TRBV5-1; clone size: NA
CDR3 protein: CASTRTPGTNEKLFF; CDR3 DNA: TGTGCCAGTACCAGGACCCCAGGGACTAATGAAAAACTGTTTTTT; J gene: TRBJ1-4; D gene: NA; V gene: TRBV19; clone size: NA
CDR3 protein: CASSPALGLPPNEQFF; CDR3 DNA: TGTGCCAGCAGCCCGGCTTTGGGACTGCCGCCCAATGAGCAGTTCTTC; J gene: TRBJ2-1; D gene: NA; V gene: TRBV7-3; clone size: NA
CDR3 protein: CASSQVGQGGVGYTF; CDR3 DNA: TGCGCCAGCAGCCAAGTGGGACAGGGTGGGGTAGGCTACACCTTC; J gene: TRBJ1-2; D gene: TRBD1; V gene: TRBV4-3; clone size: NA
CDR3 protein: CASSQDPTGGRTEAFF; CDR3 DNA: TGCGCCAGCAGCCAAGATCCGACAGGGGGGAGGACTGAAGCTTTCTTT; J gene: TRBJ1-1; D gene: TRBD1; V gene: TRBV4-3; clone size: NA
CDR3 protein: CASSLEASTNEKLFF; CDR3 DNA: TGCGCCAGCAGCTTGGAAGCCTCAACTAATGAAAAACTGTTTTTT; J gene: TRBJ1-4; D gene: NA; V gene: TRBV5-1; clone size: NA
CDR3 protein: CASRGPRTGTGNTEAFF; CDR3 DNA: TGTGCCAGTAGAGGCCCACGAACCGGGACAGGGAACACTGAAGCTTTCTTT; J gene: TRBJ1-1; D gene: TRBD1; V gene: TRBV19; clone size: NA
CDR3 protein: CASSLIPGSGANVLTF; CDR3 DNA: TGTGCCAGCAGCCTAATCCCCGGCTCTGGGGCCAACGTCCTGACTTTC; J gene: TRBJ2-6; D gene: NA; V gene: TRBV3-1/TRBV3-2; clone size: NA
CDR3 protein: CASSSTGIGAFF; CDR3 DNA: TGTGCCAGCAGTTCAACAGGGATAGGGGCTTTCTTT; J gene: TRBJ1-1; D gene: NA; V gene: TRBV12-3/TRBV12-4; clone size: NA
CDR3 protein: CASIPGRQGNSPLHF; CDR3 DNA: TGTGCCAGCATCCCGGGGAGACAGGGGAATTCACCCCTCCACTTT; J gene: TRBJ1-6; D gene: TRBD1; V gene: TRBV2; clone size: once
CDR3 protein: CASSPRRSGQGRSPLHF; CDR3 DNA: TGTGCCAGCAGCCCACGGAGGTCGGGACAGGGGCGATCACCCCTCCACTTT; J gene: TRBJ1-6; D gene: TRBD1; V gene: TRBV5-6; clone size: few
CDR3 protein: CSVEGQLYEQYF; CDR3 DNA: TGCAGCGTTGAGGGACAGCTCTACGAGCAGTACTTC; J gene: TRBJ2-7; D gene: TRBD1; V gene: TRBV29-1; clone size: NA
CDR3 protein: CSVEDTGEKLFF; CDR3 DNA: TGCAGCGTTGAAGATACGGGGGAAAAACTGTTTTTT; J gene: TRBJ1-4; D gene: NA; V gene: TRBV29-1; clone size: NA
CDR3 protein: CASSIQGAGANVLTF; CDR3 DNA: TGTGCCAGCAGCATACAGGGGGCTGGGGCCAACGTCCTGACTTTC; J gene: TRBJ2-6; D gene: TRBD1; V gene: TRBV5-5; clone size: NA
CDR3 protein: CASSPQETQYF; CDR3 DNA: TGTGCCAGCAGCCCTCAAGAGACCCAGTACTTC; J gene: TRBJ2-5; D gene: NA; V gene: TRBV7-2; clone size: NA
CDR3 protein: CASSPMGQATQPLHF; CDR3 DNA: TGTGCCAGCAGCCCCATGGGACAGGCGACTCAGCCCCTCCACTTT; J gene: TRBJ1-6; D gene: TRBD1; V gene: TRBV9; clone size: NA
CDR3 protein: CASSQRETRAHEQYF; CDR3 DNA: TGTGCCAGCAGCCAACGGGAAACAAGGGCCCACGAGCAGTACTTC; J gene: TRBJ2-7; D gene: NA; V gene: TRBV3-1/TRBV3-2; clone size: few
CDR3 protein: CAISGTGIETQYF; CDR3 DNA: TGTGCCATCAGTGGGACAGGGATAGAGACCCAGTACTTC; J gene: TRBJ2-5; D gene: TRBD1; V gene: TRBV10-3; clone size: NA
CDR3 protein: CASSQPSVLTEAFF; CDR3 DNA: TGTGCCAGCAGCCAACCCTCTGTCCTAACTGAAGCTTTCTTT; J gene: TRBJ1-1; D gene: NA; V gene: TRBV3-1/TRBV3-2; clone size: NA
CDR3 protein: CASSSSRNDSPLHF; CDR3 DNA: TGTGCCAGCTCAAGCTCGAGGAATGATTCACCCCTCCACTTT; J gene: TRBJ1-6; D gene: NA; V gene: TRBV18; clone size: NA
CDR3 protein: CNAIEGERVPLWANVLTF; CDR3 DNA: TGCAACGCTATTGAGGGGGAGAGGGTACCCCTTTGGGCCAACGTCCTGACTTTC; J gene: TRBJ2-6; D gene: NA; V gene: TRBV29-1; clone size: NA
CDR3 protein: CASGAGGLDTQYF; CDR3 DNA: TGTGCCAGCGGGGCGGGGGGGCTAGATACGCAGTATTTT; J gene: TRBJ2-3; D gene: TRBD2; V gene: TRBV2; clone size: NA
CDR3 protein: CASSLGTSGGWDTQYF; CDR3 DNA: TGTGCCAGCAGCTTAGGGACTAGCGGGGGTTGGGATACGCAGTATTTT; J gene: TRBJ2-3; D gene: TRBD2; V gene: TRBV7-7; clone size: NA
CDR3 protein: CASSLQTGRNSPLHF; CDR3 DNA: TGTGCCAGCAGCTTGCAGACAGGGAGAAACTCACCCCTCCACTTT; J gene: TRBJ1-6; D gene: TRBD1; V gene: TRBV3-1/TRBV3-2; clone size: NA
CDR3 protein: CASSLGQLRLNEKLFF; CDR3 DNA: TGTGCCAGCAGCTTGGGACAGCTACGACTTAATGAAAAACTGTTTTTT; J gene: TRBJ1-4; D gene: NA; V gene: TRBV5-8; clone size: NA
CDR3 protein: CASSSTGGASGELFF; CDR3 DNA: TGTGCCAGCAGCTCCACAGGGGGCGCATCGGGGGAGCTGTTTTTT; J gene: TRBJ2-2; D gene: TRBD1; V gene: TRBV2; clone size: NA
CDR3 protein: CASRQAHNEQFF; CDR3 DNA: TGTGCCAGTAGACAGGCCCACAATGAGCAGTTCTTC; J gene: TRBJ2-1; D gene: NA; V gene: TRBV18; clone size: NA